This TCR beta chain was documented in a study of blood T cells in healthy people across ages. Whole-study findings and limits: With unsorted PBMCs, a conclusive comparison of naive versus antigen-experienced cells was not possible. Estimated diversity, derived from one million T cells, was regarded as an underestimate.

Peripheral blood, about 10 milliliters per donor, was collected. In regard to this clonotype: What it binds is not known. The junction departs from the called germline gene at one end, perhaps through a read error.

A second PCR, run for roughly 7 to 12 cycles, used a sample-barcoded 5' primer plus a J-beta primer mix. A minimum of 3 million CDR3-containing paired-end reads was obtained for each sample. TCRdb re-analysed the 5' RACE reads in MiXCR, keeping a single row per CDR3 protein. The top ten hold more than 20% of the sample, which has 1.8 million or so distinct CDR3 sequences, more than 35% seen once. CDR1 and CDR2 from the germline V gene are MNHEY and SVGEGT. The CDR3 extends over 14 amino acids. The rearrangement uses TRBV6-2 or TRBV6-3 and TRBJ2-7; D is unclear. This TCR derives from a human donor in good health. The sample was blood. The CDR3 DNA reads TGTACCAGCAGCATGCCAGCTAACTCCTACGAGCAGTACTTC. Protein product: CTSSMPANSYEQYF.